The present T cell receptor beta chain was sequenced within a study of low-dose radiotherapy and immunotherapy resistance in tumors. Study as a whole: Patients were treated with intravenous nivolumab at 240 mg every two weeks and were also dosed with ipilimumab at 1 mg/kg every six weeks. Intravenously given cyclophosphamide 200 mg/m2 followed a two-week schedule that placed each dose one day before radiation and immunotherapy. Aspirin 300 mg was given orally each day for four cycles from cycle 1 day 1.

Alpha- and beta-chain coverage of first-strand cDNA came from TRAV- and TRBV-specific primers. TCR amplification ran roughly 20 PCR cycles using constant-region and V-primer adapter primers. MiXCR was run by TCRdb on the reads, yielding one entry per CDR3 protein. In the table there are nearly 60,000 distinct CDR3 sequences, 23% of which are singletons. This clonotype was picked up many times. At one end the junction does not follow the germline gene, possibly because of a read error. Germline CDR1 WNHNN, CDR2 SYGVQD (reference sequence). The CDR3 is 15 amino acids. The time point denotes: after trial treatment. Treatment meaning: LDRT plus nivolumab, ipilimumab, low-dose cyclophosphamide and aspirin (RACIN trial). Eligibility required advanced solid tumors lacking tumor-infiltrating lymphocytes.

Source: PBMCs, taken after low-dose radiotherapy plus immunotherapy. This receptor was taken from a male donor with prostate cancer. The J gene is TRBJ2-2, the V gene TRBV10-1; 7 nucleotides agree with TRBD1. This CDR3 reads CASRPGTANTGELFF. The CDR3 DNA sequence: TGTGCCAGCAGACCCGGGACAGCAAACACCGGGGAGCTGTTTTTT.